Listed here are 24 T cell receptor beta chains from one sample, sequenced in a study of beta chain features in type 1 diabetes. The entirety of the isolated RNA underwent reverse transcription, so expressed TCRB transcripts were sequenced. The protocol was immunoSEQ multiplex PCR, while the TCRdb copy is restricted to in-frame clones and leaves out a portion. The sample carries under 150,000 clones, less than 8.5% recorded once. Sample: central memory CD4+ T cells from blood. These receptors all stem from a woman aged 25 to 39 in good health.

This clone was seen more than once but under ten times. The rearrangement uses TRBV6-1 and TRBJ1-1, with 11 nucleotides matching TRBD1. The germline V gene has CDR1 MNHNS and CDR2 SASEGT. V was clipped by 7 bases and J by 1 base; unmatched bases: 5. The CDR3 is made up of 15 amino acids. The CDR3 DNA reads TGTGCCAGCAAGATCGGACAGGGGGCGAACACTGAAGCTTTCTTT. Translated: CASKIGQGANTEAFF.

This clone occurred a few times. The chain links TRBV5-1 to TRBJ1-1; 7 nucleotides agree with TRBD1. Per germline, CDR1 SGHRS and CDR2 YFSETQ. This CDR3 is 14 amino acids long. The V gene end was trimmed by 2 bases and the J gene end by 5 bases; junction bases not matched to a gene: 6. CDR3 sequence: CASSFEGAGTEAFF. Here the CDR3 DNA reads TGCGCCAGCAGCTTCGAGGGGGCAGGAACTGAAGCTTTCTTT.

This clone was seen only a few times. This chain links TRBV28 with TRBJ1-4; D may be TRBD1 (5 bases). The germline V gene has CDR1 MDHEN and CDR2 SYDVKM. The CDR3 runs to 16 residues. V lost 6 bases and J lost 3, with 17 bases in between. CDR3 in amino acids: CASSLLTGSANEKLFF. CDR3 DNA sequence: TGTGCCAGCAGCCTCCTCACAGGTTCCGCTAATGAAAAACTGTTTTTT.

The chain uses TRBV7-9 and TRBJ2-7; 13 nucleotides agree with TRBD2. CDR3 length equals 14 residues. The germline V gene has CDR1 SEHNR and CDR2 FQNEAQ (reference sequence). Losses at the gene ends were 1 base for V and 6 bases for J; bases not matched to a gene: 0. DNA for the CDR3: TGTGCCAGCAGCTTAGGGACTAGCGGGAGCGAGCAGTACTTC. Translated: CASSLGTSGSEQYF.

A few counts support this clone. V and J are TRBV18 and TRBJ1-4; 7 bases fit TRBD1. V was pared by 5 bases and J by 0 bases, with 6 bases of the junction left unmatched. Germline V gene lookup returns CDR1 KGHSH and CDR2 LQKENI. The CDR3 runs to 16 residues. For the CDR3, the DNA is TGTGCCAGCTCAGACGGCACAGGGGCAACTAATGAAAAACTGTTTTTT. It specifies CASSDGTGATNEKLFF.

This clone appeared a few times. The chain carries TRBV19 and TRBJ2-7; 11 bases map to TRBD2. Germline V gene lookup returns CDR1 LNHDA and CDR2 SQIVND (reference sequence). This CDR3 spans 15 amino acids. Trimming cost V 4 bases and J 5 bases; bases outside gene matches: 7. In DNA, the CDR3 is TGTGCCAGTAGTACCATAGCGGGAGGGCGCCACGAGCAGTACTTC. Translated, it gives CASSTIAGGRHEQYF.

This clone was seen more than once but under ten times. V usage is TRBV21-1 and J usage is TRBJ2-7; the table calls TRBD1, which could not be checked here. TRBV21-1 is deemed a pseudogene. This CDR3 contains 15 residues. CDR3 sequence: CASSKMDRDSHEQYF. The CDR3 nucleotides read TGTGCCAGCAGCAAAATGGACAGGGATAGTCACGAGCAGTACTTC.

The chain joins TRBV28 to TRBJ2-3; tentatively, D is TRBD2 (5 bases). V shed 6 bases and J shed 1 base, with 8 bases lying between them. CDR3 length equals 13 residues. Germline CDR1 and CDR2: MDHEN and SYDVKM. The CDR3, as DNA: TGTGCCAGCAGGAACGGGGGCACAGATACGCAGTATTTT. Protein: CASRNGGTDTQYF.

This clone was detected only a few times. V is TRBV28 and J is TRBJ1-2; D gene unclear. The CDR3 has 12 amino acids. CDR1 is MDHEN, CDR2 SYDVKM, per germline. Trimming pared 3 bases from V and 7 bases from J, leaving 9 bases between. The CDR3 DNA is TGTGCCAGCAGTTTTCGTTCGTCTGGCTACACCTTC. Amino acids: CASSFRSSGYTF.

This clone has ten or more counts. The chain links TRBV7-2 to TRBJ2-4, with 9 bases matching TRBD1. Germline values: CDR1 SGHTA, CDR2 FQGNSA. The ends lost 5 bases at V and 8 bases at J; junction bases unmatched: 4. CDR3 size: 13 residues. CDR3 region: CASSRGQGYIQYF. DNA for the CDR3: TGTGCCAGCAGCCGCGGACAGGGGTACATTCAGTACTTC.

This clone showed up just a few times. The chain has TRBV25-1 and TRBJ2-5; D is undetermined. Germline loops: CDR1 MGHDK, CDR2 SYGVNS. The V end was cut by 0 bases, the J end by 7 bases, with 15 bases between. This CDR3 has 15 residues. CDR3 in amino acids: CASSEYAPSRLTQYF. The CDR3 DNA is TGTGCCAGCAGTGAATATGCCCCTTCCCGGTTGACCCAGTACTTC.

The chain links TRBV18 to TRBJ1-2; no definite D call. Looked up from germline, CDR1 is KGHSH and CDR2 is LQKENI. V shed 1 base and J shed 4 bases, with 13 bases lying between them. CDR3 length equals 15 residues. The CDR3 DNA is TGTGCCAGCTCACCACTTCAGGATAAAGCCTATGGCTACACCTTC. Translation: CASSPLQDKAYGYTF.

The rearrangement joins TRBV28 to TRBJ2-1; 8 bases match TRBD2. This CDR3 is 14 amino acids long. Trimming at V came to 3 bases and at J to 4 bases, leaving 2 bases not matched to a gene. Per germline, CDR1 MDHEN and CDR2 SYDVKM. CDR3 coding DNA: TGTGCCAGCAGTTTCGAGCGGGGGTACAATGAGCAGTTCTTC. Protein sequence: CASSFERGYNEQFF. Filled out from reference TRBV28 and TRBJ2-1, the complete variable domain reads DVKVTQSSRYLVKRTGEKVFLECVQDMDHENMFWYRQDPGLGLRLIYFSYDVKMKEKGDIPEGYSVSREKKERFSLILESASTNQTSMYLCASSFERGYNEQFFGPGTRLTVL.

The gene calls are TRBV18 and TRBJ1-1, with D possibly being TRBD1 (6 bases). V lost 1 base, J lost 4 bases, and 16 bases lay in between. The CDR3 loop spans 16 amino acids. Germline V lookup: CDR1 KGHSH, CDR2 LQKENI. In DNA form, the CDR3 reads TGTGCCAGCTCACCACGGGAGACAGGTCACACCACTGAAGCTTTCTTT. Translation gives CASSPRETGHTTEAFF.

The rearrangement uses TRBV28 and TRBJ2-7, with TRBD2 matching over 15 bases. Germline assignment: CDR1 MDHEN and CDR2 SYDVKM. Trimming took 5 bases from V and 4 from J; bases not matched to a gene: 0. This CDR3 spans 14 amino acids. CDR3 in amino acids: CASSGTSGGYEQYF. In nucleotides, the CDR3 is TGTGCCAGCAGTGGGACTAGCGGGGGGTACGAGCAGTACTTC.

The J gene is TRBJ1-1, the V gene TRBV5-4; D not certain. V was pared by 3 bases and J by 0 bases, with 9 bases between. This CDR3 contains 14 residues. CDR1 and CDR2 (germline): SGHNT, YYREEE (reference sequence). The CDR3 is CASSSDFLNTEAFF. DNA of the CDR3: TGTGCCAGCAGCTCCGACTTTTTGAACACTGAAGCTTTCTTT.

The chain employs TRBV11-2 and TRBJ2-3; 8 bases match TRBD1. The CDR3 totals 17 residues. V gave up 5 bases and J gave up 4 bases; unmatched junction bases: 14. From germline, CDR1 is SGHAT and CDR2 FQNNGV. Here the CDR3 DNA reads TGTGCCAGCAGCCCGCCCCGGACAGGGACTGCATCAGATACGCAGTATTTT. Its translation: CASSPPRTGTASDTQYF.

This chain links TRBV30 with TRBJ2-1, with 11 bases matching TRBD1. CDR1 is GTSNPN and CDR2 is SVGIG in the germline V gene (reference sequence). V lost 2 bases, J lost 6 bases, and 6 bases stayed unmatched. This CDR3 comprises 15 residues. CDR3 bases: TGTGCCTGGAGTTCCCCTGGGACAGGGGGCAATGAGCAGTTCTTC. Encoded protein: CAWSSPGTGGNEQFF. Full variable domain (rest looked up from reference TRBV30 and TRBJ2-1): SQTIHQWPATLVQPVGSPLSLECTVEGTSNPNLYWYRQAAGRGLQLLFYSVGIGQISSEVPQNLSASRPQDRQFILSSKKLLLSDSGFYLCAWSSPGTGGNEQFFGPGTRLTVL.

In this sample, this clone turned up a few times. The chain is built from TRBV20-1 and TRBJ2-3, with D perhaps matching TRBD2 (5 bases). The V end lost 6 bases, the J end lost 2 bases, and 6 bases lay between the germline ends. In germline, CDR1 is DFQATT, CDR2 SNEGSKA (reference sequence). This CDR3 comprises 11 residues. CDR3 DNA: TGCAGTGCCGGGGTCACAGATACGCAGTATTTT. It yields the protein CSAGVTDTQYF.

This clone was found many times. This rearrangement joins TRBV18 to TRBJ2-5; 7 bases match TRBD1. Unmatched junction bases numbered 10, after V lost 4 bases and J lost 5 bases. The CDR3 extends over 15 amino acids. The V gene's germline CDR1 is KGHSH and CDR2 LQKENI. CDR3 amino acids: CASSRRTGITETQYF. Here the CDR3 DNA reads TGTGCCAGCTCACGAAGGACAGGTATCACGGAGACCCAGTACTTC.

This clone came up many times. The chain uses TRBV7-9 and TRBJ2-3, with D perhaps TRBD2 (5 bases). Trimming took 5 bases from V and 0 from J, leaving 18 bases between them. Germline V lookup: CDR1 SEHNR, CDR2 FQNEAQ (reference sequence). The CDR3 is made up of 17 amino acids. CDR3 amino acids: CASSPGAGSGSTDTQYF. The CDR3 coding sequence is TGTGCCAGCAGCCCCGGTGCGGGTAGTGGTAGCACAGATACGCAGTATTTT.

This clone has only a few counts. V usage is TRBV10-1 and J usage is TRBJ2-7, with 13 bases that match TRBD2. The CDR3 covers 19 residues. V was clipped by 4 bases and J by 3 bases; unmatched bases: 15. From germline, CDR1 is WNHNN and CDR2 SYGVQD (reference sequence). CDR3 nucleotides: TGCGCCAGCAGTGTCGGCGGGACTAGCGGGGCCCTCCGTGGCTACGAGCAGTACTTC. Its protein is CASSVGGTSGALRGYEQYF.

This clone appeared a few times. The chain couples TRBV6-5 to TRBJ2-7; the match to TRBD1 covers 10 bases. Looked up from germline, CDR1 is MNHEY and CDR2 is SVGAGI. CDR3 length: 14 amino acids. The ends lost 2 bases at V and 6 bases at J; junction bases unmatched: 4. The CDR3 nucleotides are TGTGCCAGCAGTTACGGGACAGGGGCACGCGAGCAGTACTTC. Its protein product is CASSYGTGAREQYF.

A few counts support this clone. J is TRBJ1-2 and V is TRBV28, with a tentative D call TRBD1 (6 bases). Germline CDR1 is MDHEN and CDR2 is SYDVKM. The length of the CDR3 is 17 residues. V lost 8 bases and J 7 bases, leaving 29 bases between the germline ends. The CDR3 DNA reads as TGTGCCAGCCTCCTCGCTGGACAGCCCCTCACCTCCGCTGGCTACACCTTC. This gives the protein CASLLAGQPLTSAGYTF.